This TCR beta chain comes out of a study of CD8+ T cells in alopecia areata. Collected material from alopecia areata patients comprised lesional scalp punch biopsies and peripheral blood. The germline CDR1 and CDR2 sequences are MGHRA and YSYEKL. The CDR3 consists of 13 residues. Trimming shortened V by 5 bases and J by 4 bases, and 11 bases separated the two germline ends. Study-wide results and caveats: Scalp samples also contribute reads from the resident alphabeta T cells found in normal skin. Relative to mice, TCR sharing across patients was less clear, a difference possibly HLA-related. Relative to normal scalp, lesional scalp, especially alopecia totalis/universalis, showed higher clonality.

Concerning this clone itself: What it binds is not known.

Extraction and reverse transcription of RNA yielded cDNA as the sequencing template. Clones were sequenced by immunoSEQ multiplex PCR, and TCRdb holds only the in-frame ones, with some missing. The data hold about 110,000 clones, with 58% observed a single time. This sequence was found in a human donor with alopecia areata. Sample: NKG2D-low CD8+ T cells sorted from blood. This chain links TRBV4-1 with TRBJ1-1; D might be TRBD1 (5 bases). The CDR3 region is CASSYLGATEAFF. In DNA form, the CDR3 reads TGCGCCAGCAGCTACCTCGGGGCCACTGAAGCTTTCTTT.